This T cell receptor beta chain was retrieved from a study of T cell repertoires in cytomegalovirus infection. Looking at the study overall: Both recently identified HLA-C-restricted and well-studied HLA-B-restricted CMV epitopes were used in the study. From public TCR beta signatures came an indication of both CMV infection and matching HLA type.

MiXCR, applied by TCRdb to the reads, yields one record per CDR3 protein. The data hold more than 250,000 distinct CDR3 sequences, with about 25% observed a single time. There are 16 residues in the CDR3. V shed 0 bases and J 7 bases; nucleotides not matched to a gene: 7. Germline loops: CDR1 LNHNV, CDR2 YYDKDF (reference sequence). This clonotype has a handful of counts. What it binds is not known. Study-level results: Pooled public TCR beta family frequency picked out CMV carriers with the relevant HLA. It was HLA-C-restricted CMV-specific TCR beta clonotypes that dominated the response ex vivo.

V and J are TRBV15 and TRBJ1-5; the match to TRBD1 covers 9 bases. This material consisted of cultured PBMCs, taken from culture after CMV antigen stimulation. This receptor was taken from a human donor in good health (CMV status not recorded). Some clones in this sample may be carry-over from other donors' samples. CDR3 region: CATSREGQGWDQPQHF. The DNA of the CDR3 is TGTGCCACCAGCAGAGAGGGACAGGGTTGGGACCAGCCCCAGCATTTT.